The 19 T cell receptor beta chains reported below all come from one sample, sequenced in a study of T-cell memory formation after mild COVID-19. TCRdb independently ran MiXCR on the 5' RACE reads; one entry per CDR3 protein. The repertoire has about 450,000 distinct CDR3 sequences, under 25% of them found once; the top ten carry under 15%. The sequencing input was PBMCs or a T cell subset sorted from them (not recorded which). The origin of the receptors is an adult woman who had mild COVID-19 (a few samples of this study predate the infection). Cell type and time point are not known.

The rearrangement links TRBV20-1 to TRBJ2-7, with 8 bases fitting TRBD2. J gave up 2 bases and V 5 bases, and 8 bases lay outside the gene matches. Germline CDR1 reads DFQATT; CDR2 reads SNEGSKA (reference sequence). The CDR3 is made up of 14 amino acids. The CDR3 DNA follows: TGCAGTGCTCCGCCTCCTAGCGGGCCCTACGAGCAGTACTTC. Translating gives CSAPPPSGPYEQYF.

V and J are TRBV24-1 and TRBJ2-2; no clear D gene. Per the germline V gene, CDR1 is KGHDR and CDR2 is SFDVKD. The CDR3 runs to 13 residues. The V and J ends lost 8 bases and 1 base respectively, with 7 bases between them. As DNA, the CDR3 is TGTGCCACCAAAAGGGAGAACACCGGGGAGCTGTTTTTT. This sequence encodes CATKRENTGELFF.

This clonotype was detected a few times. The genes are TRBV12-3 or TRBV12-4 and TRBJ1-4; tentatively, D is TRBD1 (6 bases). V gave up 3 bases and J gave up 6 bases, with 8 bases separating them. This CDR3 region has 13 residues. As DNA, the CDR3 is TGTGCCAGCAGTTTCTCAGGGGATGAAAAACTGTTTTTT. Translated, it gives CASSFSGDEKLFF.

The chain employs TRBV7-9 and TRBJ2-7; D ambiguous. From germline, CDR1 is SEHNR and CDR2 FQNEAQ (reference sequence). Trimming took 4 bases from V and 3 from J, leaving 13 bases between them. The CDR3 is 14 amino acids. The CDR3: CASSSPRTNYEQYF. CDR3 sequence (DNA): TGTGCCAGCAGCTCCCCTCGAACAAACTACGAGCAGTACTTC.

This clonotype was recorded many times. The chain is built from TRBV9 and TRBJ1-2; possible D gene TRBD1, 5 bases. V dropped 4 bases and J dropped 7 bases, with 17 bases sitting between them. The germline gives CDR1 SGDLS, CDR2 YYNGEE. The CDR3 contains 14 residues. The DNA of the CDR3 is TGTGCCAGCAGCCGAGACGGGGCAGGAGCTGGCTACACCTTC. Residues: CASSRDGAGAGYTF.

V is TRBV7-9 and J is TRBJ2-1; perhaps TRBD2 as D (5 bases). The V and J ends lost 3 bases and 4 bases respectively, with 22 bases between them. This CDR3 region has 18 residues. The germline V gene has CDR1 SEHNR and CDR2 FQNEAQ (reference sequence). The CDR3 reads CASSFPTLEGVIYNEQFF. CDR3 coding DNA: TGTGCCAGCAGCTTCCCTACCCTTGAGGGAGTCATATACAATGAGCAGTTCTTC.

This clonotype was detected only a few times. The chain has TRBV6-5 and TRBJ2-7; D call uncertain. The germline V gene encodes CDR1 MNHEY and CDR2 SVGAGI. V was shortened by 5 bases and J by 6 bases, with 14 bases between the two germline ends. The CDR3 covers 13 residues. The CDR3 loop is CASSGNDPREQYF. The CDR3 coding sequence is TGTGCCAGCAGTGGAAACGACCCGCGCGAGCAGTACTTC.

This clonotype was counted at least ten times. The chain carries TRBV7-8 and TRBJ1-2; no firm D call. V was shortened by 1 base and J by 9 bases, with 15 bases between the two germline ends. Germline assignment: CDR1 SGHVS and CDR2 FQNEAQ. The CDR3 contains 14 residues. CDR3 DNA sequence: TGTGCCAGCAGCTTAGATCTGGCCACCCAAAGCTACACCTTC. Amino acid sequence: CASSLDLATQSYTF.

The chain employs TRBV20-1 and TRBJ2-1, with a weak D call TRBD2 (6 bases). V gave up 1 base and J gave up 1 base, with 8 bases separating them. Germline CDR1 is DFQATT and CDR2 is SNEGSKA (reference sequence). The CDR3 covers 14 residues. CDR3 nucleotide sequence: TGCAGTGCTAGAGGCCGGGGGTCCTACAATGAGCAGTTCTTC. Protein sequence: CSARGRGSYNEQFF.

The chain is built from TRBV14 and TRBJ2-1, with D uncertain. The CDR3 runs to 12 residues. The ends were cut back, 3 bases at V and 7 bases at J, with 7 bases in the middle. Germline-derived CDR1 and CDR2 are SGHDN and FVKESK. CDR3 sequence reads: CASSHRRNEQFF. For the CDR3, the DNA is TGTGCCAGCAGCCATCGGCGGAATGAGCAGTTCTTC.

This chain joins TRBV5-1 and TRBJ1-1, with D uncertain. The CDR3 is 15 amino acids. Looked up from germline, CDR1 is SGHRS and CDR2 is YFSETQ. V lost 0 bases and J 0 bases, leaving 9 bases between the germline ends. The CDR3 reads CASSLDQLMNTEAFF. Written as DNA, the CDR3 is TGCGCCAGCAGCTTGGACCAGCTCATGAACACTGAAGCTTTCTTT.

The J gene is TRBJ2-3, the V gene TRBV4-3; the D is unclear. The CDR3 consists of 13 residues. Deletions cut 3 bases from V and 9 bases from J, with 13 bases between. CDR1 is LGHNA and CDR2 is YSLEER in the germline V gene. CDR3: CASSQTMQQTQYF. In DNA form, the CDR3 reads TGCGCCAGCAGCCAGACCATGCAGCAGACGCAGTATTTT.

This clonotype has a count of ten or more. The chain employs TRBV15 and TRBJ2-1; TRBD1 might be the D (5 bases). The germline V and J ends were trimmed by 2 bases and 4 bases, with 12 bases remaining between them. The CDR3 length is 15 residues. Germline CDR1 reads LNHNV; CDR2 reads YYDKDF (reference sequence). DNA of the CDR3: TGTGCCACCAGCAGACAGGGCCTGTGGTACAATGAGCAGTTCTTC. This codes for CATSRQGLWYNEQFF.

This clonotype was found a few times. The V gene is TRBV20-1, the J gene TRBJ2-1; maybe TRBD1 (5 bases). V lost 0 bases to trimming and J lost 0 bases, with 12 bases between them. This CDR3 spans 16 amino acids. Germline V gives CDR1 DFQATT, CDR2 SNEGSKA (reference sequence). The CDR3 region has the DNA TGCAGTGCTAGAGATCAGGGTCCGAGCTCCTACAATGAGCAGTTCTTC. Translating gives CSARDQGPSSYNEQFF.

This clonotype was recorded at least ten times. CDR3 loop: CASSQDGGLEYF. CDR3 nucleotides: TGTGCCAGCAGCCAAGATGGTGGACTAGAATACTTC. This chain links TRBV3-1 with TRBJ2-7; 7 bases align to TRBD2. V gave up 0 bases and J gave up 13 bases; unmatched junction bases: 6. The V gene's germline CDR1 is LGHDT and CDR2 YNNKEL (reference sequence). CDR3 size: 12 residues.

The rearrangement links TRBV12-3 or TRBV12-4 to TRBJ2-3; unclear D gene. The CDR3 runs 14 residues. V was pared by 7 bases and J by 6 bases, with 17 bases between. In nucleotides, the CDR3 is TGTGCCAGCACTCCCTACCGTAGGGCCGATACGCAGTATTTT. Translation gives CASTPYRRADTQYF.

The sample holds a few counts of this clonotype. This rearrangement joins TRBV7-8 to TRBJ1-1; a possible D gene is TRBD1 (5 bases). V was trimmed by 4 bases and J by 8 bases, leaving 8 bases between them. The CDR3 covers 11 residues. The germline CDR1 and CDR2 sequences are SGHVS and FQNEAQ. This CDR3 reads CASSSQEEAFF. The CDR3 DNA sequence: TGTGCCAGCAGCTCACAGGAGGAAGCTTTCTTT.

This chain uses TRBV12-3 or TRBV12-4 with TRBJ2-1; the match to TRBD2 covers 12 bases. Trimming at V came to 4 bases and at J to 8 bases, leaving 9 bases not matched to a gene. The CDR3 sequence is 16 residues long. The CDR3 protein is CASSSPTSGRTYEQFF. The CDR3 DNA sequence: TGTGCCAGCAGTTCGCCAACTAGCGGGAGGACGTATGAGCAGTTCTTC.

The chain uses TRBV9 and TRBJ2-6, with TRBD1 matching over 11 bases. The V segment lost 3 bases and the J segment 1 base; nucleotides outside the gene matches: 6. Germline lookup yields CDR1 SGDLS and CDR2 YYNGEE. The CDR3 is made up of 18 amino acids. CDR3 coding DNA: TGTGCCAGCAGCGCCCGGACAGGGGGCGAGTCTGGGGCCAACGTCCTGACTTTC. This codes for CASSARTGGESGANVLTF.